The entry below describes one T cell receptor (beta chain). The data were taken from a study of blood T cell repertoires in COVID-19. TCRdb's copy holds only in-frame clones and misses some; the assay was immunoSEQ multiplex PCR. The sample consists of almost 400,000 clones, around 87% of them appearing once. Sample: peripheral blood. This TCR derives from a woman aged 60-75 years with COVID-19, enrolled during active disease.

In DNA, the CDR3 is TGTGCCAGCAGCCGAAGACAGGGGGAGGGCACTGAAGCTTTCTTT. Translation: CASSRRQGEGTEAFF. V is TRBV4-2 and J is TRBJ1-1; 9 nucleotides align to TRBD1. The CDR3 runs 15 residues. Germline assignment: CDR1 LGHNA and CDR2 YNFKEQ. Unmatched junction bases numbered 7, after V lost 4 bases and J lost 4 bases.